Sequencing of this T cell receptor beta chain was carried out in a study of cytomegalovirus exposure and HLA in healthy donors. Losses at the gene ends were 3 bases for V and 5 bases for J; bases not matched to a gene: 9. The germline V gene has CDR1 KGHSH and CDR2 LQKENI. CDR3 length: 16 amino acids. A multiplex PCR was run with 60 Vbeta primers and 13 Jbeta primers. The method was immunoSEQ multiplex PCR; TCRdb's version includes in-frame clones alone and lacks a portion of them. Among 120,000 to 150,000 clones listed, about 75% were seen once. The sequence came from a male donor in good health and CMV-seronegative. What was sequenced was PBMCs. The genes are TRBV18 and TRBJ2-1; 8 bases map to TRBD1. In nucleotides, the CDR3 is TGTGCCAGCTCACCTTATGGCGCAGGGGGCCACAATGAGCAGTTCTTC. The encoded protein is CASSPYGAGGHNEQFF. Variable domain in full (rest from reference TRBV18 and TRBJ2-1): NAGVMQNPRHLVRRRGQEARLRCSPMKGHSHVYWYRQLPEEGLKFMVYLQKENIIDESGMPKERFSAEFPKEGPSILRIQQVVRGDSAAYFCASSPYGAGGHNEQFFGPGTRLTVL.